Detailed here is one TCR beta chain. The sample is drawn from a study of blood T cell repertoires in COVID-19. The V gene lost 1 base and the J gene lost 3 bases, with 13 bases spanning the gap. The CDR3 spans 16 residues. Germline V gene sequence: CDR1 LNHNV, CDR2 YYDKDF (reference sequence). The method was immunoSEQ multiplex PCR; TCRdb's version includes in-frame clones alone and lacks a portion of them. The repertoire holds around 220,000 clones, approximately 80% seen once, with roughly 4% in the top ten. This clonotype originated in a woman aged 40 to 55 with active or convalescent COVID-19. The chain is built from TRBV15 and TRBJ1-5; tentatively, D is TRBD1 (6 bases). Sample: peripheral blood. The DNA of the CDR3 is TGTGCCACCAGCAGAGTAAAGGCAGGGGCCAATCAGCCCCAGCATTTT. Translated: CATSRVKAGANQPQHF.